This TCR beta chain comes out of a study of blood T cell repertoires in COVID-19. Study details: Sample material is recorded as cDNA or gDNA derived from T cells, B-cell-depleted T cells, or PBMCs.

Germline values: CDR1 SGHAT, CDR2 FQNNGV. The CDR3 is 14 residues long. V lost 2 bases and J 0 bases, leaving 6 bases between the germline ends. This clone appeared a few times. How the authors handled the data: Reference gene primer amplification gave estimated nucleated cell counts. The method was immunoSEQ multiplex PCR; TCRdb's version includes in-frame clones alone and lacks a portion of them. That table supplies the V and J calls and clone size; D and trimming were determined from the DNA. The sample contains 200,000 to 250,000 clones, 65% to 85% of which appear only once. Participants came from roughly 24 US areas, aged roughly 18 to 89 years. Participants' own reports of clinical history determined their cohort assignment.

The sequence was obtained from a woman aged 55-70 years who had recovered from COVID-19. Sequencing was carried out using PBMCs or T cells enriched from blood (not recorded which). This chain links TRBV11-2 with TRBJ2-3, with D unclear. CDR3 loop: CASSLIPSTDTQYF. DNA for the CDR3: TGTGCCAGCAGCTTAATCCCGAGCACAGATACGCAGTATTTT.